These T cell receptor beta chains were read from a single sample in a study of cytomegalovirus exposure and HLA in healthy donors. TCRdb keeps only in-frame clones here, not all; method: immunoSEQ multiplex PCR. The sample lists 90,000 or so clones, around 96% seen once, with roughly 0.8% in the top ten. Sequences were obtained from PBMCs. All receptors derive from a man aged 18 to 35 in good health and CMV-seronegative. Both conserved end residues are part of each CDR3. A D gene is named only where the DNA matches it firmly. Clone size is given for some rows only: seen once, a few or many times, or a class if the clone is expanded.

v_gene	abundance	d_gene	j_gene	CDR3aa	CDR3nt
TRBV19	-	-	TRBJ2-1	CASSNPVPGVEQFF	TGTGCCAGTAGTAACCCAGTACCCGGAGTTGAGCAGTTCTTC
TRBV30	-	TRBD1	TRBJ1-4	CAWTTGAYEKLFF	TGTGCCTGGACGACAGGGGCTTATGAAAAACTGTTTTTT
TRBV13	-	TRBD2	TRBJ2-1	CASSGTSGRDYYNEQFF	TGTGCCAGCAGCGGGACTAGCGGGAGGGACTACTACAATGAGCAGTTCTTC
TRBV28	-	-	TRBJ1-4	CASSFVGSNEKLFF	TGTGCCAGCAGTTTCGTTGGCAGTAATGAAAAACTGTTTTTT
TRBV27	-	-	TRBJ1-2	CASSLVGPPSDYGYTF	TGTGCCAGCAGTTTGGTGGGACCCCCTAGCGACTATGGCTACACCTTC
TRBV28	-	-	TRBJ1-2	CASSLRGGNYGYTF	TGTGCCAGCAGTTTGCGTGGGGGGAACTATGGCTACACCTTC
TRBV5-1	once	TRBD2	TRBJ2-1	CASSLYTSGSRNEQFF	TGCGCCAGCAGCTTGTACACTAGCGGGAGTCGCAATGAGCAGTTCTTC
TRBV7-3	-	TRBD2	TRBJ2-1	CASSLTGFMRELHNEQFF	TGTGCCAGCAGCTTAACAGGGTTTATGCGGGAGCTCCACAATGAGCAGTTCTTC
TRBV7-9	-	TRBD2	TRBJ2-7	CASSRLAGGPEYEQYF	TGTGCCAGCAGTCGACTAGCGGGAGGGCCTGAGTACGAGCAGTACTTC
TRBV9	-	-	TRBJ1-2	CASSLPVGSANYGYTF	TGTGCCAGCAGCCTCCCCGTGGGCTCAGCTAACTATGGCTACACCTTC
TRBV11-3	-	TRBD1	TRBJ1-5	CASSFLRDRVGQPQHF	TGTGCCAGCAGCTTTCTTCGGGACAGGGTAGGTCAGCCCCAGCATTTT
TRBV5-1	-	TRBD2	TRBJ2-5	CASSPDTGRGETQYF	TGCGCCAGCAGCCCGGACACCGGGAGGGGGGAGACCCAGTACTTC
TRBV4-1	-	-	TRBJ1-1	CASSQGRQAGATEAFF	TGCGCCAGCAGCCAAGGGCGACAGGCTGGCGCCACTGAAGCTTTCTTT
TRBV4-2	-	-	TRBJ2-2	CASSQTGPWGVTGELFF	TGTGCCAGCAGCCAGACGGGCCCTTGGGGAGTCACCGGGGAGCTGTTTTTT